This record looks at one T cell receptor beta chain sequence and its context. Its antigen is not known. This CDR3 contains 15 residues. Germline lookup yields CDR1 SSHAT and CDR2 FNYEAQ (reference sequence). The ends lost 4 bases at V and 4 bases at J; junction bases unmatched: 8. The data derive from a study of cytomegalovirus exposure and HLA in healthy donors. General observations from the study: Cytomegalovirus association was assigned to more than 150 TCR beta chains.

Both 60 Vbeta primers and 13 Jbeta primers went into the PCR. The data were produced by immunoSEQ multiplex PCR, yet TCRdb's version contains in-frame clones alone and is incomplete. The table lists approximately 140,000 clones, more than 75% of them singletons, with almost 4% in the top ten. The sequenced material came from PBMCs. The J gene is TRBJ2-5, the V gene TRBV7-7; 8 bases agree with TRBD1. This clonotype originated in a man between 18 and 29 years old in good health and CMV-seronegative. The CDR3, as DNA: TGTGCCAGCAGCTACACCCCGGGACAGGCAGAGACCCAGTACTTC. Protein: CASSYTPGQAETQYF.